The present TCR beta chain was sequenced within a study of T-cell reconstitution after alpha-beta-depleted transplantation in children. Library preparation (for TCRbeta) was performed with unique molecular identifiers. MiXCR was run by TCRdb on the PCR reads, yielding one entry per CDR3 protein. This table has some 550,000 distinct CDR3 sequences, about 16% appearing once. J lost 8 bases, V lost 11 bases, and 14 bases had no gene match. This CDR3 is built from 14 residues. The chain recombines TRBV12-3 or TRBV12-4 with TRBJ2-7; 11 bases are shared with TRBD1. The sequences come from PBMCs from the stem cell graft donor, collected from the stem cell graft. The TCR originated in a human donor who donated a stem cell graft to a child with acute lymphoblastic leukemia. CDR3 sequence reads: CAWAGQGEGYQQYF. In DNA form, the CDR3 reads TGTGCCTGGGCGGGACAGGGGGAAGGGTACCAGCAGTACTTC.